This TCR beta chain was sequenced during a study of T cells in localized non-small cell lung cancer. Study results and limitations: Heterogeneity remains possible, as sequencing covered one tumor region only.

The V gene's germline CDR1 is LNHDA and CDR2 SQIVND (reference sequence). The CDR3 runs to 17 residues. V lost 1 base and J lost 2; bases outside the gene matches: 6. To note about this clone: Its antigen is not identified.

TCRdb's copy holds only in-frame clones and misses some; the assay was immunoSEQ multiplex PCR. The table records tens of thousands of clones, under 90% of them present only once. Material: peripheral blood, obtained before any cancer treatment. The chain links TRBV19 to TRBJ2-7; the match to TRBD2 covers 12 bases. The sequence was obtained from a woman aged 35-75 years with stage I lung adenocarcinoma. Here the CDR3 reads CASSIVRTSGNTYEQYF. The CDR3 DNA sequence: TGTGCCAGTAGTATAGTGCGGACTAGCGGGAACACCTACGAGCAGTACTTC.